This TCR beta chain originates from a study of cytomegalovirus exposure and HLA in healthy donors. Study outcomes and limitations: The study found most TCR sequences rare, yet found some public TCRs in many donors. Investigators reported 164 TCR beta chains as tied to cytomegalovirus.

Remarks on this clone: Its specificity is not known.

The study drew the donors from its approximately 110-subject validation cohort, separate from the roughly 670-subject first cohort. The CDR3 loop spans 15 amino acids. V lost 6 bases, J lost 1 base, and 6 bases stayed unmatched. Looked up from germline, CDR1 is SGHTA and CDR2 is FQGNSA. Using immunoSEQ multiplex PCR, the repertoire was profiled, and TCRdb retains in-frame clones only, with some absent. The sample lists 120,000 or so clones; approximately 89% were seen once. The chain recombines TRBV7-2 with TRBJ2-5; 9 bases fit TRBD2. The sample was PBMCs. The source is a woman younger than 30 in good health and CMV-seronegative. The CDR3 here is CASSPSGTSQETQYF. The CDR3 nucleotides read TGTGCCAGCAGTCCTAGCGGGACCTCCCAAGAGACCCAGTACTTC.